Below are 28 T cell receptor beta chains sequenced from a single sample in a study of T cells after yellow fever vaccination. In TCRdb, the 5' RACE reads were re-called with MiXCR into one record per CDR3 protein. The data hold 510,000 or so distinct CDR3 sequences, with roughly 21% observed a single time. This material consisted of PBMCs, taken 15 days after the yellow fever booster vaccination. The source of these receptors is a man aged 25 to 40 who received the YFV17D yellow fever vaccine.

This clonotype was detected a few times. The chain combines TRBV7-2 with TRBJ2-5; possibly TRBD2 for D (6 bases). V was cut by 5 bases and J by 5 bases, with 12 bases left in between. The CDR3 length is 13 residues. Per the germline V gene, CDR1 is SGHTA and CDR2 is FQGNSA. Here the CDR3 DNA reads TGTGCCAGCAGCCCCGGGGAGGTGGAGACCCAGTACTTC. This encodes CASSPGEVETQYF.

This clonotype has a handful of counts. This sequence joins TRBV7-9 and TRBJ2-7; D gene ambiguous. Germline V gene lookup returns CDR1 SEHNR and CDR2 FQNEAQ (reference sequence). V gave up 5 bases and J gave up 5 bases, with 22 bases separating them. The CDR3 consists of 16 residues. The CDR3 nucleotides are TGTGCCAGCAGCGACTCTGACGGCCACACAGAAAACGAGCAGTACTTC. Translating gives CASSDSDGHTENEQYF.

This clonotype was seen only a few times. This sequence joins TRBV10-3 and TRBJ2-5; tentative D call: TRBD1 (6 bases). CDR1 is ENHRY and CDR2 is SYGVKD in the germline V gene. This CDR3 region has 13 residues. The V and J ends lost 7 bases and 5 bases respectively, with 14 bases between them. This CDR3 reads CAINQDRFETQYF. Here the CDR3 DNA reads TGTGCCATCAACCAAGACAGGTTTGAGACCCAGTACTTC.

The rearrangement uses TRBV12-3 or TRBV12-4 and TRBJ1-4; D is ambiguous. The CDR3 sequence is 14 residues long. Trimming stripped 1 base from V and 4 bases from J, with 7 bases between. As DNA, the CDR3 is TGTGCCAGCAGTTTAGGGGTTTATAATGAAAAACTGTTTTTT. It encodes CASSLGVYNEKLFF.

This clonotype turned up a few times. The chain uses TRBV12-3 or TRBV12-4 and TRBJ2-3, with a weak D call TRBD2 (6 bases). Trimming cost V 1 base and J 1 base, with 9 bases left between them. The CDR3 spans 15 residues. The DNA for the CDR3 is TGTGCCAGCAGTTTAGTCACTAGCCGCACAGATACGCAGTATTTT. Translated, it gives CASSLVTSRTDTQYF.

This clonotype showed up many times. This sequence joins TRBV20-1 and TRBJ1-4; 7 positions agree with TRBD1. The V and J ends lost 2 bases and 0 bases, in that order; junction bases with no gene match: 0. Germline CDR1 reads DFQATT; CDR2 reads SNEGSKA (reference sequence). The CDR3 totals 14 residues. The CDR3 DNA sequence: TGCAGTGCTAGAAGGGGGCCAACTAATGAAAAACTGTTTTTT. This sequence encodes CSARRGPTNEKLFF.

This clonotype has a handful of counts. V and J are TRBV20-1 and TRBJ2-7, with TRBD1 identical over 10 bases. This CDR3 is built from 14 residues. Germline trimming cut 5 bases from V and 3 bases from J; bases unmatched to any gene: 7. The germline V gene has CDR1 DFQATT and CDR2 SNEGSKA (reference sequence). Here the CDR3 DNA reads TGCAGTGCTTATTCCGGGACAGGGGACTACGAGCAGTACTTC. It encodes CSAYSGTGDYEQYF.

About this clonotype: A read error may be the cause here, since a much bigger clone is one base away. This sequence joins TRBV7-2 and TRBJ2-1; 10 bases agree with TRBD2. Losses at the gene ends were 5 bases for V and 2 bases for J; bases not matched to a gene: 3. The CDR3 length is 15 residues. From germline, CDR1 is SGHTA and CDR2 FQGNSA. The CDR3 loop reads CASSHLAGAYNEQFF. Written as DNA, the CDR3 is TGTGCCAGCAGCCATCTAGCGGGGGCCTACAATGAGCAGTTCTTC.

This clonotype has only a few counts. The chain joins TRBV5-1 to TRBJ2-1; the match to TRBD2 covers 12 bases. The CDR3 sequence is 16 residues long. The germline V gene encodes CDR1 SGHRS and CDR2 YFSETQ. V lost 4 bases to trimming and J lost 3 bases; unmatched junction nucleotides: 5. CDR3 amino acids: CASSTGLAGNYNEQFF. The DNA for the CDR3 is TGCGCCAGCAGCACTGGACTAGCGGGAAACTACAATGAGCAGTTCTTC.

The count of this clonotype is one. This rearrangement joins TRBV18 to TRBJ2-3; the D is unclear. Deletions cut 2 bases from V and 6 bases from J, with 9 bases between. CDR1 and CDR2 from the germline V gene are KGHSH and LQKENI. The CDR3 is 13 amino acids. CDR3 amino acids: CASSPGNEDTQYF. DNA for the CDR3: TGTGCCAGCTCACCAGGGAACGAGGATACGCAGTATTTT.

This clonotype was seen a few times. The chain employs TRBV6-1 and TRBJ2-1; the match to TRBD2 covers 10 bases. CDR3 size: 13 residues. In germline, CDR1 is MNHNS, CDR2 SASEGT. J lost 7 bases, V lost 10 bases, and 7 bases had no gene match. This chain's CDR3 is CATRPGLANEQFF. The CDR3 DNA sequence: TGTGCCACCAGGCCGGGACTAGCGAATGAGCAGTTCTTC.

This clonotype was counted only a few times. The V gene is TRBV5-6, the J gene TRBJ2-1; possible D gene TRBD2, 5 bases. This CDR3 has 13 residues. The V gene lost 6 bases and the J gene lost 2 bases, with 9 bases spanning the gap. Germline CDR1 and CDR2: SGHDT and YYEEEE. CDR3 sequence (DNA): TGTGCCAGCACGGGGTATGCCTACAATGAGCAGTTCTTC. As protein: CASTGYAYNEQFF.

This sequence joins TRBV3-1 and TRBJ2-1; 8 positions match TRBD2. Unmatched junction bases numbered 9, after V lost 4 bases and J lost 7 bases. The CDR3 sequence is 15 residues long. Germline CDR1 reads LGHDT; CDR2 reads YNNKEL (reference sequence). In DNA form, the CDR3 reads TGTGCCAGCAGCCTTCTGATAGCGGGGACTAATGAGCAGTTCTTC. This codes for CASSLLIAGTNEQFF.

This chain connects TRBV12-3 or TRBV12-4 to TRBJ1-2; D ambiguous. CDR3 length equals 13 residues. The V and J ends lost 0 bases and 0 bases respectively, with 2 bases between them. CDR3 region: CASSLAANYGYTF. CDR3 in DNA: TGTGCCAGCAGTTTAGCGGCTAACTATGGCTACACCTTC.

The chain combines TRBV5-1 with TRBJ2-1; D is ambiguous. This CDR3 is built from 15 residues. Per the germline V gene, CDR1 is SGHRS and CDR2 is YFSETQ. Trimming removed 1 base from V and 1 base from J, with 9 bases in between. CDR3 DNA: TGCGCCAGCAGCTTGTTGGGGATATCCTACAATGAGCAGTTCTTC. Its protein is CASSLLGISYNEQFF.

This clonotype has a handful of counts. CDR3: CSARVWTGTGVDTQYF. CDR3 bases: TGCAGTGCTAGAGTCTGGACTGGGACAGGGGTGGATACGCAGTATTTT. The V call is TRBV20-1, the J call TRBJ2-3; TRBD1 agrees at 10 bases. Per the germline V gene, CDR1 is DFQATT and CDR2 is SNEGSKA (reference sequence). V dropped 1 base and J dropped 6; count of bases not matched to a gene: 10. This CDR3 has 16 amino acids.

The chain uses TRBV7-2 and TRBJ2-3; D uncertain. The CDR3 has 15 residues. The germline V gene has CDR1 SGHTA and CDR2 FQGNSA. The ends were cut back, 7 bases at V and 6 bases at J, with 20 bases in the middle. CDR3 bases: TGTGCCAGCACCAAAGACTCTAGACCACACGATACGCAGTATTTT. It specifies CASTKDSRPHDTQYF.

This clonotype was picked up many times. The chain links TRBV3-1 to TRBJ1-2; TRBD1 is a possible D gene (5 bases). Germline V gives CDR1 LGHDT, CDR2 YNNKEL (reference sequence). Trimming stripped 6 bases from V and 4 bases from J, with 18 bases between. This CDR3 is 15 amino acids long. The CDR3 DNA sequence: TGTGCCAGCAGGGGACTCGCGGGTAGTGGCTATGGCTACACCTTC. Translation gives CASRGLAGSGYGYTF.

This clonotype was counted a few times. The chain links TRBV27 to TRBJ2-4, with 8 positions matching TRBD1. The CDR3 consists of 13 residues. Looked up from germline, CDR1 is MNHEY and CDR2 is SMNVEV (reference sequence). V shed 5 bases and J 8 bases; nucleotides not matched to a gene: 5. The CDR3 DNA is TGTGCCAGCAGTCCTACAGGGGGATACATTCAGTACTTC. Its protein is CASSPTGGYIQYF.

This clonotype was seen more than once but under ten times. The chain links TRBV20-1 to TRBJ2-1, with a tentative D call TRBD2 (7 bases). V gave up 3 bases and J gave up 9 bases, with 24 bases separating them. Per the germline V gene, CDR1 is DFQATT and CDR2 is SNEGSKA (reference sequence). This CDR3 spans 16 amino acids. The CDR3: CSARGWGGRRGVEQFF. In DNA form, the CDR3 reads TGCAGTGCTAGGGGCTGGGGGGGCCGCCGTGGTGTTGAGCAGTTCTTC.

As concerns this clonotype: A read error may produce the germline difference seen at one junction end. The rearrangement uses TRBV11-2 and TRBJ2-1; TRBD2 aligns across 8 bases. The V gene's germline CDR1 is SGHAT and CDR2 FQNNGV. The CDR3 has 18 residues. The CDR3 is CAISREGYSKAGRNEQFF. The CDR3 bases are TGTGCCATCAGCCGGGAGGGTTATAGTAAAGCGGGAAGAAATGAGCAGTTCTTC.

The gene calls are TRBV20-1 and TRBJ2-3, with TRBD2 matching over 10 bases. Germline loops: CDR1 DFQATT, CDR2 SNEGSKA (reference sequence). V dropped 5 bases and J dropped 11; count of bases not matched to a gene: 10. There are 13 residues in the CDR3. CDR3 in amino acids: CSAVAGGSIEQYF. CDR3 nucleotide sequence: TGCAGTGCTGTAGCGGGAGGCTCGATAGAGCAGTATTTT.

This rearrangement joins TRBV29-1 to TRBJ1-2, with D perhaps TRBD1 (6 bases). Germline lookup yields CDR1 SQVTM and CDR2 ANQGSEA. V dropped 4 bases and J dropped 2 bases, with 11 bases sitting between them. The CDR3 covers 13 residues. CDR3: CSVVGASNYGYTF. DNA for the CDR3: TGCAGCGTTGTGGGGGCGTCAAACTATGGCTACACCTTC.

The rearrangement uses TRBV24-1 and TRBJ2-1; 10 bases agree with TRBD2. This CDR3 is built from 16 residues. Unmatched junction bases numbered 3, after V lost 4 bases and J lost 1 base. Germline V gene sequence: CDR1 KGHDR, CDR2 SFDVKD. As DNA, the CDR3 is TGTGCCACCAGTGACCTTAGCGGGAGGTCCTACAATGAGCAGTTCTTC. It translates to CATSDLSGRSYNEQFF.

This chain links TRBV28 with TRBJ2-7; D may match TRBD1 or TRBD2 (6 bases each). V was clipped by 6 bases and J by 3 bases, with 15 bases between them. Germline CDR1 MDHEN, CDR2 SYDVKM. The CDR3 runs to 14 residues. Here the CDR3 reads CASRPGGGLYEQYF. The CDR3 DNA follows: TGTGCCAGCAGACCCGGTGGGGGGCTCTACGAGCAGTACTTC.

In DNA form, the CDR3 reads TGTGCCTGGAGAATGGACGGACAGGGGGAAAAACTGTTTTTT. Protein sequence: CAWRMDGQGEKLFF. The chain is built from TRBV30 and TRBJ1-4; 9 bases are a match to TRBD1. The V gene's germline CDR1 is GTSNPN and CDR2 SVGIG (reference sequence). The CDR3 sequence is 14 residues long. V was clipped by 3 bases and J by 8 bases; unmatched bases: 7. The whole variable domain, remainder taken from reference TRBV30 and TRBJ1-4, is SQTIHQWPATLVQPVGSPLSLECTVEGTSNPNLYWYRQAAGRGLQLLFYSVGIGQISSEVPQNLSASRPQDRQFILSSKKLLLSDSGFYLCAWRMDGQGEKLFFGSGTQLSVL.

The rearrangement uses TRBV20-1 and TRBJ1-1; 8 nucleotides match TRBD1. CDR1 and CDR2 from the germline V gene are DFQATT and SNEGSKA (reference sequence). Germline trimming cut 6 bases from V and 3 bases from J; bases unmatched to any gene: 9. CDR3 length: 14 residues. The CDR3 is CSAAGQGYDTEAFF. The CDR3 DNA reads TGCAGTGCGGCAGGACAGGGATACGACACTGAAGCTTTCTTT.

This clonotype has a count of ten or more. V and J are TRBV29-1 and TRBJ2-1; a possible D gene is TRBD1 (5 bases). The CDR3 is made up of 14 amino acids. Trimming took 7 bases from V and 5 from J, leaving 18 bases between them. Germline V CDR1 and CDR2: SQVTM, ANQGSEA. The CDR3 region is CSDPRQRGHNEQFF. The DNA of the CDR3 is TGCAGCGACCCCAGACAGCGTGGGCACAATGAGCAGTTCTTC.